This T cell receptor (beta chain) was recorded in a study of T cell repertoires in cytomegalovirus infection. About the research overall: Both a matching HLA type and CMV infection were indicated by public TCR beta signatures. Study-wide findings and caveats: Clonotype analysis showed dominance of the ex vivo response by HLA-C-restricted CMV-specific TCR beta clonotypes. Cumulative frequency of public TCR beta families picked out carriers of CMV plus the relevant HLA.

TCRdb recomputed calls from the reads with MiXCR, one row per CDR3 protein. The sample consists of 400,000 or so distinct CDR3 sequences, 15% to 20% of them appearing once. This clonotype was seen more than once but under ten times. Its target is unknown. This sequence originates from a human donor in good health (CMV status not recorded). Some clones in this sample may be carry-over from other donors' samples. Sample: PBMCs.

CDR3 DNA: TGTGCCAGCAGCCGCCTTGCTGGCTATGGCTACACCTTC. Encoded protein: CASSRLAGYGYTF. J is TRBJ1-2 and V is TRBV7-6; the D is unclear. Looked up from germline, CDR1 is SGHVS and CDR2 is FNYEAQ. The length of the CDR3 is 13 residues. V lost 5 bases to trimming and J lost 4 bases, with 11 bases between them. Full variable domain (outside the CDR3, taken from reference TRBV7-6 and TRBJ1-2): GAGVSQSPRYKVTKRGQDVALRCDPISGHVSLYWYRQALGQGPEFLTYFNYEAQQDKSGLPNDRFSAERPEGSISTLTIQRTEQRDSAMYRCASSRLAGYGYTFGSGTRLTVV.